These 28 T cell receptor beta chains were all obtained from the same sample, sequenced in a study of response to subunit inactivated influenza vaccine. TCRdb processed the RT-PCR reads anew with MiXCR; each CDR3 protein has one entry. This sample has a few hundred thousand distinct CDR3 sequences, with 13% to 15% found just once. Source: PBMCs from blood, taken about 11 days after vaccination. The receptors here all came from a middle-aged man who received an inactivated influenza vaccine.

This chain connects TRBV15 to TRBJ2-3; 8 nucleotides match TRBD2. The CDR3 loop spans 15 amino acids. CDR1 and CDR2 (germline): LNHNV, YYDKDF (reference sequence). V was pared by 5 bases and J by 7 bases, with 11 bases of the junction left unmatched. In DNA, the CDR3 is TGTGCCACCAGCCCGCGAGCGGGAGCGGGGAATACGCAGTATTTT. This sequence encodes CATSPRAGAGNTQYF.

CDR3 sequence reads: CASSIQRRSSYNEQFF. The CDR3 DNA follows: TGTGCCAGCAGCATCCAACGGAGGAGCTCCTACAATGAGCAGTTCTTC. V and J are TRBV7-2 and TRBJ2-1; TRBD2 might be the D (5 bases). CDR3 length: 16 amino acids. The germline V gene has CDR1 SGHTA and CDR2 FQGNSA. V lost 5 bases and J lost 0, with 14 bases in between.

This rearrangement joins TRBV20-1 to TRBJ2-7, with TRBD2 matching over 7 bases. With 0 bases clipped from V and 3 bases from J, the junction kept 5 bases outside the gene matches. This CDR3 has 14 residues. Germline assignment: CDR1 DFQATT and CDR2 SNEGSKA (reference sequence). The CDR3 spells CSARDREDHYEQYF. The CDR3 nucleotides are TGCAGTGCTAGAGATCGGGAGGACCACTACGAGCAGTACTTC.

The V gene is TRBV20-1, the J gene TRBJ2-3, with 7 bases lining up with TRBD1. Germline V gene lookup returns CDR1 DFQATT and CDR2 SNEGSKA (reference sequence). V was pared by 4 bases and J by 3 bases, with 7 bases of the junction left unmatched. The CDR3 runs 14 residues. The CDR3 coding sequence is TGCAGTGCTAACCGGGCAGGGGGAACAGATACGCAGTATTTT. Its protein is CSANRAGGTDTQYF.

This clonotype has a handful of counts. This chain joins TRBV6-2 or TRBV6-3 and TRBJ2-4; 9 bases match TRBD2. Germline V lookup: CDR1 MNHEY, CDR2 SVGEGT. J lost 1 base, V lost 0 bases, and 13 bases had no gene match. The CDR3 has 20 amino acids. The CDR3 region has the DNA TGTGCCAGCAGTTACTCGGTTGCGCGGGGGGGAGCAATCGCCAAAAACATTCAGTACTTC. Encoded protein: CASSYSVARGGAIAKNIQYF.

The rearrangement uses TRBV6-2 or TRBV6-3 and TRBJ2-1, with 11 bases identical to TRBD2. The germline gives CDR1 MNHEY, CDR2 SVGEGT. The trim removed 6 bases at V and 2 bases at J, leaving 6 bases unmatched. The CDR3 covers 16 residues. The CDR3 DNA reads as TGTGCCAGCAGCCCACATAGCGGGGGGGCCTACAATGAGCAGTTCTTC. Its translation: CASSPHSGGAYNEQFF.

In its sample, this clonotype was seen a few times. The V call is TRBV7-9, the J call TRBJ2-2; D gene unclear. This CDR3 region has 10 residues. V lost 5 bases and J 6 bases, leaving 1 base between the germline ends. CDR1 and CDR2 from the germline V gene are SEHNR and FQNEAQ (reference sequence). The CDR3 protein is CASSPGELFF. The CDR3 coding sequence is TGTGCCAGCAGCCCCGGGGAGCTGTTTTTT.

In DNA form, the CDR3 reads TGTGCCAGCAGCGTCGGACGGATCGGAGAGACCCAGTACTTC. It translates to CASSVGRIGETQYF. V usage is TRBV6-2 or TRBV6-3 and J usage is TRBJ2-5; no firm D call. V was cut by 6 bases and J by 4 bases, with 15 bases left in between. The germline V gene has CDR1 MNHEY and CDR2 SVGEGT. The CDR3 runs to 14 residues.

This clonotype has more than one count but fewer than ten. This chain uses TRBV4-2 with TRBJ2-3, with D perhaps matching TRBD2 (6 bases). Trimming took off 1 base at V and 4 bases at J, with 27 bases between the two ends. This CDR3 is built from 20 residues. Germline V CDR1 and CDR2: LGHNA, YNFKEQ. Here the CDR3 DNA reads TGTGCCAGCAGCCAAGCTCACACCAGAACCGGGACTTTCCCTCCAGATACGCAGTATTTT. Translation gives CASSQAHTRTGTFPPDTQYF.

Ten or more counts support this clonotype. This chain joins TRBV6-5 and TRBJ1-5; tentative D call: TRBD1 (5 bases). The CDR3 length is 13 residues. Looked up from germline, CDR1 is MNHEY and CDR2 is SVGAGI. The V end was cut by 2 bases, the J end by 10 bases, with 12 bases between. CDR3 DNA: TGTGCCAGCAGTTACCGGGGGGGGTATCCCCAGCATTTT. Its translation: CASSYRGGYPQHF.

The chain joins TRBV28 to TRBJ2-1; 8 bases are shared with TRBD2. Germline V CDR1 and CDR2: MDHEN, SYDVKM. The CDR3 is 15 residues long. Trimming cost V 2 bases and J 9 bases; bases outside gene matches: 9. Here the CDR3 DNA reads TGTGCCAGCAGTTTAACCCGGGAGGGCCCAAGTGAGCAGTTCTTC. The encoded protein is CASSLTREGPSEQFF.

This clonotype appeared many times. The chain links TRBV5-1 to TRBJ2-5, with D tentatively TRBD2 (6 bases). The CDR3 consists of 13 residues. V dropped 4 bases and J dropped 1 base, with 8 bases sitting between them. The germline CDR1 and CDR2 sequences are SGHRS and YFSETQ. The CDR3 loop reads CASSGTPQETQYF. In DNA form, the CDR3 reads TGCGCCAGCAGCGGGACTCCCCAAGAGACCCAGTACTTC. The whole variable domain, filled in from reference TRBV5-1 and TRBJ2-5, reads KAGVTQTPRYLIKTRGQQVTLSCSPISGHRSVSWYQQTPGQGLQFLFEYFSETQRNKGNFPGRFSGRQFSNSRSEMNVSTLELGDSALYLCASSGTPQETQYFGPGTRLLVL.

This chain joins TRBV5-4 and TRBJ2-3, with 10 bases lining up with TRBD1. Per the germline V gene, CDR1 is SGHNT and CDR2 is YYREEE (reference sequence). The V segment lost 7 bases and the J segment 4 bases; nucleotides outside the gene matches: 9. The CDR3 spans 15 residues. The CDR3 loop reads CASAPGQGISDTQYF. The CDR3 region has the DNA TGTGCCAGCGCCCCGGGACAGGGGATTTCAGATACGCAGTATTTT. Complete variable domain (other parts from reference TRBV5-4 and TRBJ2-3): ETGVTQSPTHLIKTRGQQVTLRCSSQSGHNTVSWYQQALGQGPQFIFQYYREEENGRGNFPPRFSGLQFPNYSSELNVNALELDDSALYLCASAPGQGISDTQYFGPGTRLTVL.

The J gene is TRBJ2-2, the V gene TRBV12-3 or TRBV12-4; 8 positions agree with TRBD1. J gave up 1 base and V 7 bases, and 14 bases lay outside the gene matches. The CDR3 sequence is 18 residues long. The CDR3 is CASTVPTLGQGNTGELFF. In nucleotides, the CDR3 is TGTGCCAGCACCGTACCCACCCTAGGACAGGGGAACACCGGGGAGCTGTTTTTT.

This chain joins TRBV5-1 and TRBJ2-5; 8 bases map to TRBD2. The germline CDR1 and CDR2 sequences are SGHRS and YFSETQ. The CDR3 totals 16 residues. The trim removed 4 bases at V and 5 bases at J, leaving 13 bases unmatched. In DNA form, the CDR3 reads TGCGCCAGCAGCATTGGACTAGCCCCTTACGGGGAGACCCAGTACTTC. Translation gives CASSIGLAPYGETQYF.

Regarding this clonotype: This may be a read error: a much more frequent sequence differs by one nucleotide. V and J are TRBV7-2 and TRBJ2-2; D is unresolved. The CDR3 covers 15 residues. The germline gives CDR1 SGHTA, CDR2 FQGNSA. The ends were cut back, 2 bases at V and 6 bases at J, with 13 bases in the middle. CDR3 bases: TGTGCCAGCAGCTTAAATTCCGGTCTGGCCGGGGAGCTGTTTTTT. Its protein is CASSLNSGLAGELFF.

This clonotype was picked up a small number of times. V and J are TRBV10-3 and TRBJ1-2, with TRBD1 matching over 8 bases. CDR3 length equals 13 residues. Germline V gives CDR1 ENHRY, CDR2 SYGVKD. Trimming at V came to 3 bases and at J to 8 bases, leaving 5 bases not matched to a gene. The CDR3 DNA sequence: TGTGCCATCAGTGACAGGGGGCGACGGGGCTACACCTTC. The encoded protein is CAISDRGRRGYTF.

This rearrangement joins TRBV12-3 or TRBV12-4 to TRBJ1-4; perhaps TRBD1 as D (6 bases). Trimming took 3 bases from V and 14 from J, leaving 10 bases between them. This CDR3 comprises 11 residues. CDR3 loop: CASSFGTSLFF. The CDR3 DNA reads TGTGCCAGCAGTTTTGGGACAAGCCTGTTTTTT.

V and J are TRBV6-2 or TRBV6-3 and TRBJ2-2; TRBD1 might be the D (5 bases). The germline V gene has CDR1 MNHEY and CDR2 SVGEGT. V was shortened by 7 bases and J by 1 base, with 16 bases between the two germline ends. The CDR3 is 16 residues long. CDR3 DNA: TGTGCCAGCAATAGCAGGGTATGGGTGAACACCGGGGAGCTGTTTTTT. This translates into CASNSRVWVNTGELFF.

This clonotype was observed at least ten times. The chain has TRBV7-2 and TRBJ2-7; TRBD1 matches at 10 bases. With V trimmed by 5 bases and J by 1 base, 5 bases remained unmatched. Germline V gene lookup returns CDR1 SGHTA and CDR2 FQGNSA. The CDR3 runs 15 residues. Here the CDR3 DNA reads TGTGCCAGCAGCCCGCGGACAGGGGGATCCTACGAGCAGTACTTC. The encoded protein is CASSPRTGGSYEQYF.

Here the CDR3 reads CASSHRADNEQFF. The CDR3 bases are TGTGCCAGCTCACACAGGGCTGACAATGAGCAGTTCTTC. The chain joins TRBV18 to TRBJ2-1; maybe TRBD1 (6 bases). CDR3 length: 13 residues. Germline V gene data show CDR1 as KGHSH and CDR2 as LQKENI. The V and J ends lost 4 bases and 5 bases respectively, with 9 bases between them. The entire variable domain, with the rest obtained from reference TRBV18 and TRBJ2-1, is as follows: NAGVMQNPRHLVRRRGQEARLRCSPMKGHSHVYWYRQLPEEGLKFMVYLQKENIIDESGMPKERFSAEFPKEGPSILRIQQVVRGDSAAYFCASSHRADNEQFFGPGTRLTVL.

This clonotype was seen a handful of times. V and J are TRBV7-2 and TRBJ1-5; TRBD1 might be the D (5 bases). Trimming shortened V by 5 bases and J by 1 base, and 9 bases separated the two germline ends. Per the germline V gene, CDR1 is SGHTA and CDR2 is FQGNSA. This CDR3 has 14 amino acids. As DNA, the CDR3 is TGTGCCAGCAGCCGGGAGGGGAGCAATCAGCCCCAGCATTTT. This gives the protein CASSREGSNQPQHF.

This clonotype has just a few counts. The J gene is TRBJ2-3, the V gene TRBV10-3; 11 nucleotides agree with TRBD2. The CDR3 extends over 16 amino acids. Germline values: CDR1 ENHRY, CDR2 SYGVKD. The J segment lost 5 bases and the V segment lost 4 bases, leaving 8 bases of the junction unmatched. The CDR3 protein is CAISGGSGGGRDTQYF. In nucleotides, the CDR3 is TGTGCCATCAGTGGCGGTAGCGGGGGGGGAAGAGATACGCAGTATTTT.

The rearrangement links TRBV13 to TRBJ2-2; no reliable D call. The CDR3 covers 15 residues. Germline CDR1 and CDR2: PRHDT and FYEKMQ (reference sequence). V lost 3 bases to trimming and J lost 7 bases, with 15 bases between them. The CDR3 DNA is TGTGCCAGCAGCTTTTCCACAAGCCGGGTCGGGGAGCTGTTTTTT. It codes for CASSFSTSRVGELFF.

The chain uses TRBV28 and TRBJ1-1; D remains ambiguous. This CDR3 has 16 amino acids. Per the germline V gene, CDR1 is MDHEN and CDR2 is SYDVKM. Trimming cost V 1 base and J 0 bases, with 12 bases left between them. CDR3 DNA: TGTGCCAGCAGTTTATCGGGCGGGATTATGAACACTGAAGCTTTCTTT. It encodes CASSLSGGIMNTEAFF.

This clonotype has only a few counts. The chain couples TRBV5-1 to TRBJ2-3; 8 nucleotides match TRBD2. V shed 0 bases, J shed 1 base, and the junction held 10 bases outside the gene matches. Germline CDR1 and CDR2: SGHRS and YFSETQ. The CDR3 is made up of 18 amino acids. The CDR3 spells CASSLETGLAGGTDTQYF. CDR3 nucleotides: TGCGCCAGCAGCTTGGAGACTGGACTAGCCGGGGGCACAGATACGCAGTATTTT.

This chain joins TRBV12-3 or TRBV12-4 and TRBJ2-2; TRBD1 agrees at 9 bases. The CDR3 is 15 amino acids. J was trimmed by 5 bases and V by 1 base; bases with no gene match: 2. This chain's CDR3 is CASSLVTGGTGELFF. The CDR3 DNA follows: TGTGCCAGCAGTTTAGTGACAGGGGGTACCGGGGAGCTGTTTTTT.

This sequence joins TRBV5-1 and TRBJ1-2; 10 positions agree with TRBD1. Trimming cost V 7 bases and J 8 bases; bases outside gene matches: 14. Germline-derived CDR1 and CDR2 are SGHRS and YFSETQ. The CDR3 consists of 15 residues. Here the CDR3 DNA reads TGCGCCAGCCGCCAAAGGACAGGGGGGGTTGCGGGCTACACCTTC. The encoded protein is CASRQRTGGVAGYTF.